The present TCR beta chain was sequenced within a study of cytomegalovirus exposure and HLA in healthy donors. Study observations and caveats: There were several of the most significant clusters that appeared linked to common viral pathogens in a later analysis.

This clone was recorded a few times. Its target is not known. The PCR made use of 60 Vbeta and 13 Jbeta primers. Libraries were prepared by immunoSEQ multiplex PCR; TCRdb keeps only in-frame clonotypes and omits some of them. The sample shows around 150,000 clones, roughly three quarters of them seen only once. Input material: PBMCs. The clonotype originates from a male donor in good health and CMV-seronegative.

CDR3 coding DNA: TGTGCCAGTACCCCCCAGGGAGGAACTTTTTCTGGGGCCAACGTCCTGACTTTC. It codes for CASTPQGGTFSGANVLTF. The chain has TRBV19 and TRBJ2-6; TRBD2 might be the D (6 bases). The CDR3 consists of 18 residues. The germline V gene encodes CDR1 LNHDA and CDR2 SQIVND (reference sequence). The V end was cut by 7 bases, the J end by 1 base, with 20 bases between.